This passage covers 18 T cell receptor beta chains from one sample sequenced in a study of shared clonotypes between healthy human individuals. Assay: immunoSEQ multiplex PCR; the TCRdb copy retains only in-frame clones and omits some. The sample carries 650,000 to 750,000 clones, around 72% recorded once. The sequencing sample was made of memory CD4+ T cells sorted from blood. The sample's subset: CD45RA-negative fraction. Every receptor here comes from a woman younger than 45 in good health.

To note about this clone: Other nucleotide sequences in the sample specify the same CDR3. V usage is TRBV4-1 and J usage is TRBJ1-4, with no clear D. The CDR3 loop spans 14 amino acids. Between the trimmed V and J ends, which lost 0 bases and 5 bases, there was a span of 7 bases. The germline gives CDR1 MGHRA, CDR2 YSYEKL. DNA of the CDR3: TGCGCCAGCAGCCAAGATCGCCTAAATGAAAAACTGTTTTTT. Protein product: CASSQDRLNEKLFF.

The rearrangement uses TRBV14 and TRBJ1-3; D is perhaps TRBD1 (5 bases). This CDR3 comprises 17 residues. The V end was cut by 4 bases, the J end by 0 bases, with 16 bases between. CDR1 is SGHDN and CDR2 is FVKESK in the germline V gene. This chain's CDR3 is CASSLTVKRFSGNTIYF. CDR3 in DNA: TGTGCCAGCAGCCTGACAGTTAAACGATTCTCTGGAAACACCATATATTTT.

The chain couples TRBV28 to TRBJ2-7; D could derive from TRBD1 or TRBD2 (6 bases each). From germline, CDR1 is MDHEN and CDR2 SYDVKM. V was shortened by 6 bases and J by 3 bases, with 15 bases between the two germline ends. The CDR3 has 14 amino acids. The CDR3 sequence: CASSLTGRNYEQYF. CDR3 sequence (DNA): TGTGCCAGCAGCTTAACAGGGAGGAACTACGAGCAGTACTTC.

This chain joins TRBV28 and TRBJ1-5; D gene uncertain. CDR1 is MDHEN, CDR2 SYDVKM, per germline. This CDR3 has 14 residues. Trimming removed 3 bases at V and 3 bases at J, with 9 bases between. The CDR3 loop is CASSLVRDNQPQHF. The DNA for the CDR3 is TGTGCCAGCAGTTTGGTTCGGGACAATCAGCCCCAGCATTTT.

This clone has only one observation. Other DNA sequences within the sample encode an identical CDR3. The chain has TRBV18 and TRBJ2-3; possibly TRBD1 or TRBD2 for D (5 bases each). Germline V gene lookup returns CDR1 KGHSH and CDR2 LQKENI. Trimming took off 0 bases at V and 1 base at J, with 5 bases between the two ends. The CDR3 spans 14 residues. Written as DNA, the CDR3 is TGTGCCAGCTCACCACCGGGGGGCACAGATACGCAGTATTTT. This translates into CASSPPGGTDTQYF.

The rearrangement links TRBV30 to TRBJ2-1, with a possible D match to TRBD2 (5 bases). V gave up 5 bases and J gave up 0 bases, with 17 bases separating them. The CDR3 runs to 16 residues. Germline lookup yields CDR1 GTSNPN and CDR2 SVGIG (reference sequence). The CDR3 DNA sequence: TGTGCCTGGGGGCATCCAGCGGCTCGCTCCTACAATGAGCAGTTCTTC. Encoded protein: CAWGHPAARSYNEQFF.

The CDR3 spells CASSFQGSASTDTQYF. As DNA, the CDR3 is TGCGCCAGCAGCTTCCAGGGTAGCGCTAGCACAGATACGCAGTATTTT. This chain joins TRBV5-1 and TRBJ2-3; the D gene could be TRBD1 or TRBD2 (5 bases each). Germline-derived CDR1 and CDR2 are SGHRS and YFSETQ. Trimming removed 2 bases from V and 0 bases from J, with 13 bases in between. The CDR3 consists of 16 residues.

The gene calls are TRBV10-3 and TRBJ2-1; 8 bases align to TRBD1. In germline, CDR1 is ENHRY, CDR2 SYGVKD. CDR3 length: 15 amino acids. Trimming removed 0 bases from V and 7 bases from J; junction bases left unmatched: 5. CDR3: CAISESAGGGNEQFF. The CDR3 DNA is TGTGCCATCAGTGAGTCGGCAGGGGGCGGGAATGAGCAGTTCTTC.

This clone came up many times. The chain uses TRBV7-2 and TRBJ1-5, with D perhaps TRBD1 (6 bases). V lost 5 bases and J 6 bases, leaving 23 bases between the germline ends. The CDR3 runs 17 residues. CDR1 and CDR2 (germline): SGHTA, FQGNSA. The CDR3 sequence is CASSIGLRGGRGQPQHF. The CDR3, as DNA: TGTGCCAGCAGCATAGGCCTTAGAGGGGGGAGAGGTCAGCCCCAGCATTTT. The full variable domain, its missing parts supplied by reference TRBV7-2 and TRBJ1-5, is GAGVSQSPSNKVTEKGKDVELRCDPISGHTALYWYRQSLGQGLEFLIYFQGNSAPDKSGLPSDRFSAERTGGSVSTLTIQRTQQEDSAVYLCASSIGLRGGRGQPQHFGDGTRLSIL.

This chain connects TRBV11-2 to TRBJ2-5, with D perhaps TRBD1 (5 bases). The length of the CDR3 is 14 residues. V dropped 1 base and J dropped 2 bases, with 8 bases sitting between them. The germline V gene has CDR1 SGHAT and CDR2 FQNNGV. DNA for the CDR3: TGTGCCAGCAGCTTAGTAAGGGGACAAGAGACCCAGTACTTC. Protein: CASSLVRGQETQYF.

The chain has TRBV19 and TRBJ2-7; 8 bases fit TRBD2. J gave up 6 bases and V 2 bases, and 9 bases lay outside the gene matches. Germline V gives CDR1 LNHDA, CDR2 SQIVND (reference sequence). The CDR3 contains 15 residues. CDR3 sequence: CASSIRGSGKSEQYF. The CDR3 DNA reads as TGTGCCAGTAGTATAAGGGGTAGCGGGAAGAGCGAGCAGTACTTC.

The genes are TRBV5-1 and TRBJ2-6; D gene ambiguous. Germline CDR1 and CDR2: SGHRS and YFSETQ. The length of the CDR3 is 16 residues. V was cut by 3 bases and J by 0 bases, with 10 bases left in between. Written as DNA, the CDR3 is TGCGCCAGCAGCTCGAATCCCAACTCTGGGGCCAACGTCCTGACTTTC. This sequence encodes CASSSNPNSGANVLTF.

The V and J genes are TRBV5-1 and TRBJ2-5; D is uncertain. CDR1 and CDR2 from the germline V gene are SGHRS and YFSETQ. V lost 0 bases and J 5 bases, leaving 14 bases between the germline ends. This CDR3 spans 15 amino acids. The CDR3 loop is CASSLEALSPETQYF. The DNA of the CDR3 is TGCGCCAGCAGCTTGGAAGCCCTTAGCCCCGAGACCCAGTACTTC. Based on the CDR3 plus reference TRBV5-1 and TRBJ2-5, the full variable domain is KAGVTQTPRYLIKTRGQQVTLSCSPISGHRSVSWYQQTPGQGLQFLFEYFSETQRNKGNFPGRFSGRQFSNSRSEMNVSTLELGDSALYLCASSLEALSPETQYFGPGTRLLVL.

V gene TRBV7-8 combines with J gene TRBJ2-5; weak D call: TRBD1 (6 bases). The length of the CDR3 is 16 residues. V was clipped by 0 bases and J by 5 bases, with 16 bases between them. The germline CDR1 and CDR2 sequences are SGHVS and FQNEAQ. The CDR3 sequence: CASSLAVQGSLETQYF. The CDR3 bases are TGTGCCAGCAGCTTAGCGGTACAGGGAAGCTTGGAGACCCAGTACTTC.

Here the CDR3 DNA reads TGTGGGTCGAACCGGGGGGGCGGACTAGCGGTCTACGAGCAGTACTTC. This gives the protein CGSNRGGGLAVYEQYF. The rearrangement joins TRBV28 to TRBJ2-7; 10 nucleotides match TRBD2. The CDR3 spans 16 residues. CDR1 is MDHEN and CDR2 is SYDVKM in the germline V gene.

This rearrangement joins TRBV18 to TRBJ2-7; no clear D gene. The V end lost 3 bases, the J end lost 4 bases, and 13 bases lay between the germline ends. Per germline, CDR1 KGHSH and CDR2 LQKENI. The CDR3 has 14 amino acids. For the CDR3, the DNA is TGTGCCAGCTCACCCCAACTTGACACTTACGAGCAGTACTTC. This translates into CASSPQLDTYEQYF.

The J gene is TRBJ2-3, the V gene TRBV15; possible D gene TRBD1, 6 bases. The CDR3 length is 20 residues. CDR1 and CDR2 (germline): LNHNV, YYDKDF (reference sequence). V was pared by 2 bases and J by 2 bases, with 26 bases between. The DNA of the CDR3 is TGTGCCACCAGCAGATCCCTAGGACAGTCCGCAGACTGGGACACAGATACGCAGTATTTT. Its translation: CATSRSLGQSADWDTDTQYF.

CDR3 sequence (DNA): TGTGCCAGCAGTCCCTGGGTGGGCGGAAACTATGGCTACACCTTC. It encodes CASSPWVGGNYGYTF. The chain joins TRBV28 to TRBJ1-2, with unresolved D. Germline CDR1 MDHEN, CDR2 SYDVKM. V lost 5 bases, J lost 2 bases, and 15 bases lay in between. The CDR3 extends over 15 amino acids.